The 9 T cell receptor beta chains below come from one sample, sequenced in a study of cytomegalovirus exposure and HLA in healthy donors. In the PCR, 60 Vbeta and 13 Jbeta primers were used. The table came from immunoSEQ multiplex PCR; TCRdb's copy has only in-frame clones and leaves some out. The table has 100,000 to 150,000 clones, about 80% seen once. The sample taken for sequencing was PBMCs. The receptors were gathered from a man aged 30 to 45 in good health and CMV-seropositive.

V gene TRBV6-1 combines with J gene TRBJ1-2; D perhaps matches TRBD1 (5 bases). The germline gives CDR1 MNHNS, CDR2 SASEGT. Deletions cut 8 bases from V and 2 bases from J, with 12 bases between. The CDR3 length is 13 residues. The CDR3 loop reads CASSIGANYGYTF. CDR3 DNA: TGTGCCAGCTCGATTGGGGCCAACTATGGCTACACCTTC.

The rearrangement joins TRBV5-6 to TRBJ1-2; TRBD1 aligns across 9 bases. V dropped 0 bases and J dropped 3; count of bases not matched to a gene: 0. CDR3 length equals 14 residues. The germline V gene has CDR1 SGHDT and CDR2 YYEEEE. This chain's CDR3 is CASSLGQGDYGYTF. Written as DNA, the CDR3 is TGTGCCAGCAGCTTGGGACAGGGGGACTATGGCTACACCTTC.

In this sample, this clone turned up once. V gene TRBV29-1 combines with J gene TRBJ2-1; no clear D. CDR3 length equals 12 residues. The germline V gene encodes CDR1 SQVTM and CDR2 ANQGSEA. The V gene lost 4 bases and the J gene lost 0 bases, with 4 bases spanning the gap. The CDR3 loop is CSVVLSYNEQFF. The DNA of the CDR3 is TGCAGCGTTGTCCTCTCCTACAATGAGCAGTTCTTC.

CDR3 nucleotide sequence: TGTGCCAGCAGCTCCGGACAGAAAGAGACCCAGTACTTC. As protein: CASSSGQKETQYF. The rearrangement uses TRBV11-2 and TRBJ2-5, with a tentative D call TRBD1 (6 bases). Between the trimmed V and J ends, which lost 4 bases and 3 bases, there was a span of 9 bases. The CDR3 contains 13 residues. The germline gives CDR1 SGHAT, CDR2 FQNNGV.

The chain recombines TRBV25-1 with TRBJ2-3; no definite D call. Looked up from germline, CDR1 is MGHDK and CDR2 is SYGVNS. The CDR3 runs 15 residues. The V gene lost 2 bases and the J gene lost 6 bases, with 15 bases spanning the gap. CDR3 residues: CASSELPLEVDTQYF. In nucleotides, the CDR3 is TGTGCCAGCAGTGAACTTCCCCTCGAGGTGGATACGCAGTATTTT.

In its sample, this clone was seen a few times. The CDR3 nucleotides are TGCGCCAGCAGCCACACCACCGGGACAGGGTACGAGCAGTACTTC. It is translated as CASSHTTGTGYEQYF. The J gene is TRBJ2-7, the V gene TRBV4-1, with 9 bases lining up with TRBD1. The CDR3 runs 15 residues. Trimming took 3 bases from V and 4 from J; bases not matched to a gene: 7. The germline V gene encodes CDR1 MGHRA and CDR2 YSYEKL.

The rearrangement links TRBV5-4 to TRBJ2-3, with D maybe TRBD2 (7 bases). This CDR3 has 16 residues. CDR1 and CDR2 (germline): SGHNT, YYREEE (reference sequence). V lost 3 bases and J lost 2, with 16 bases in between. The CDR3 sequence: CASSSLGGEITDTQYF. CDR3 in DNA: TGTGCCAGCAGCTCATTAGGGGGGGAGATCACAGATACGCAGTATTTT.

This clone was observed a handful of times. The rearrangement joins TRBV5-4 to TRBJ2-7; TRBD1 is a possible D gene (6 bases). Germline values: CDR1 SGHNT, CDR2 YYREEE (reference sequence). Trimming removed 2 bases at V and 5 bases at J, with 11 bases between. The CDR3 has 13 amino acids. CDR3 amino acids: CASSFLEGDEQYF. The CDR3, as DNA: TGTGCCAGCAGCTTTTTAGAGGGGGACGAGCAGTACTTC. Drawing the rest from reference TRBV5-4 and TRBJ2-7, the complete variable domain is ETGVTQSPTHLIKTRGQQVTLRCSSQSGHNTVSWYQQALGQGPQFIFQYYREEENGRGNFPPRFSGLQFPNYSSELNVNALELDDSALYLCASSFLEGDEQYFGPGTRLTVT.

V and J are TRBV27 and TRBJ2-7; TRBD1 matches at 7 bases. CDR1 is MNHEY and CDR2 is SMNVEV in the germline V gene (reference sequence). The CDR3 sequence is 13 residues long. V dropped 8 bases and J dropped 0; count of bases not matched to a gene: 4. The CDR3 spells CASGQASSYEQYF. CDR3 nucleotides: TGTGCCAGCGGACAGGCGTCCTCCTACGAGCAGTACTTC.